This T cell receptor beta chain was recovered during a study of metastatic and nonmetastatic thyroid tumors. The CDR3 sequence is 15 residues long. Germline trimming cut 1 base from V and 2 bases from J; bases unmatched to any gene: 3. With MiXCR, TCRdb called clones anew from the PCR reads. The repertoire holds around 6,000 clones, with roughly 29% as singletons. This clone was counted a few times. All patients reached thyroid surgery having received no treatment beforehand. Sequencing was carried out using adjacent normal tissue. The gene calls are TRBV12-3 or TRBV12-4 and TRBJ2-3; 7 bases line up with TRBD1. The receptor was isolated from a female donor with papillary thyroid cancer or a benign thyroid nodule (not recorded which). Some clones in this sample may be carry-over from other donors' samples. The CDR3 is CASSLEGQNTDTQYF. As DNA, the CDR3 is TGTGCCAGCAGTTTAGAGGGACAGAACACAGATACGCAGTATTTT.